A selection of T cell receptor beta chains follows, all from one sample in a study of OX40 agonist ivuxolimab in advanced cancers. The assay was immunoSEQ multiplex PCR, and TCRdb's table has in-frame clones only and misses some. The sample carries some 70,000 clones, about 90% recorded once. The sequencing used CD4+ or CD8+ T cells sorted from blood, collected in a trial of the OX40 agonist ivuxolimab. The receptors were sampled from an adult with an advanced solid tumor such as melanoma, head and neck, liver or kidney cancer. Each CDR3 is given with its conserved first and last residue. Fields, in order: J gene, V gene, clone size, D gene, CDR3 DNA, CDR3 protein. D genes are given only for firm matches. Some rows have no size entry. The others give once, few or many, or a class for an expanded clone.

j_gene: TRBJ2-7; v_gene: TRBV6-1; abundance: -; d_gene: -; CDR3nt: TGTGCCAGCAGGGCCCCACTAGTTTCGACTTACGAGCAGTACTTC; CDR3aa: CASRAPLVSTYEQYF
j_gene: TRBJ2-4; v_gene: TRBV18; abundance: -; d_gene: -; CDR3nt: TGTGCCAGCTCACCACCTGCTACAATAGCCAAAAACATTCAGTACTTC; CDR3aa: CASSPPATIAKNIQYF
j_gene: TRBJ2-2; v_gene: TRBV19; abundance: -; d_gene: TRBD2; CDR3nt: TGTGCCAGTAGTGAACTAGCGGGAGTCGGGGAGCTGTTTTTT; CDR3aa: CASSELAGVGELFF
j_gene: TRBJ2-3; v_gene: TRBV6-1; abundance: -; d_gene: TRBD2; CDR3nt: TGTGCCAGCAGTGTACTAGCGGGAGGGACAGATACGCAGTATTTT; CDR3aa: CASSVLAGGTDTQYF
j_gene: TRBJ1-5; v_gene: TRBV7-2; abundance: once; d_gene: TRBD1; CDR3nt: TGTGCCAGCAGGGGGCAACAGGGGCCGGGTCAGCCCCAGCATTTT; CDR3aa: CASRGQQGPGQPQHF
j_gene: TRBJ1-5; v_gene: TRBV6-1; abundance: -; d_gene: TRBD1; CDR3nt: TGTGCCAGCAGTGGTCCGGGACAGGGGGTGGGTCAGCCCCAGCATTTT; CDR3aa: CASSGPGQGVGQPQHF
j_gene: TRBJ1-3; v_gene: TRBV2; abundance: few; d_gene: -; CDR3nt: TGTGCCAGCAGTGACTCTGGAAACACCATATATTTT; CDR3aa: CASSDSGNTIYF
j_gene: TRBJ1-3; v_gene: TRBV4-2; abundance: -; d_gene: TRBD1; CDR3nt: TGTGCCAGCAGCCGAATAATGGACAGGGGGCCGGGAAACACCATATATTTT; CDR3aa: CASSRIMDRGPGNTIYF
j_gene: TRBJ2-1; v_gene: TRBV11-2; abundance: -; d_gene: TRBD2; CDR3nt: TGTGCCAGCAGCTTAGGACTAGCGGTGTTCAATGAGCAGTTCTTC; CDR3aa: CASSLGLAVFNEQFF
j_gene: TRBJ1-5; v_gene: TRBV19; abundance: -; d_gene: -; CDR3nt: TGTGCCAGTAGTATTCTTACAGAAGGTAATCAGCCCCAGCATTTT; CDR3aa: CASSILTEGNQPQHF
j_gene: TRBJ2-7; v_gene: TRBV4-1; abundance: once; d_gene: TRBD1; CDR3nt: TGCGCCAGCAGCCAAGGCCCTTCGGGACAGACCTACGAGCAGTACTTC; CDR3aa: CASSQGPSGQTYEQYF
j_gene: TRBJ2-7; v_gene: TRBV19; abundance: -; d_gene: TRBD2; CDR3nt: TGTGCCAGTAGTAGAAGACTAGCTCGAGACGAGCAGTACTTC; CDR3aa: CASSRRLARDEQYF
j_gene: TRBJ2-1; v_gene: TRBV5-4; abundance: -; d_gene: -; CDR3nt: TGTGCCAGCAGCTTGCCCCCGTGGGGAAGGGGCGGTAATGAGCAGTTCTTC; CDR3aa: CASSLPPWGRGGNEQFF
j_gene: TRBJ2-7; v_gene: TRBV11-3; abundance: once; d_gene: -; CDR3nt: TGTGCCAGCAACCAGGAGGGGGCGGAGCAGTACTTC; CDR3aa: CASNQEGAEQYF
j_gene: TRBJ2-1; v_gene: TRBV15; abundance: -; d_gene: TRBD1; CDR3nt: TGTGCCACCAGCAGAGATCACGGACAGGGGCAGAGCTCCTACAATGAGCAGTTCTTC; CDR3aa: CATSRDHGQGQSSYNEQFF
j_gene: TRBJ1-5; v_gene: TRBV4-1; abundance: few; d_gene: TRBD1; CDR3nt: TGCGCCAGCAGCCAAGGACAGGGTAATCAGCCCCAGCATTTT; CDR3aa: CASSQGQGNQPQHF
j_gene: TRBJ2-1; v_gene: TRBV21-1; abundance: -; d_gene: -; CDR3nt: TGTGCCAGCAGCAAAGCGCGACTAGCGGGAGGGTGGGAGCAGTTCTTC; CDR3aa: CASSKARLAGGWEQFF
j_gene: TRBJ1-3; v_gene: TRBV5-1; abundance: -; d_gene: -; CDR3nt: TGCGCCAGCAGCTTGGATGGCGGAAACACCATATATTTT; CDR3aa: CASSLDGGNTIYF
j_gene: TRBJ1-2; v_gene: TRBV19; abundance: -; d_gene: -; CDR3nt: TGTGCCAGTAGTATAGGACAGAATAACTATGGCTACACCTTC; CDR3aa: CASSIGQNNYGYTF
j_gene: TRBJ2-7; v_gene: TRBV20-1; abundance: -; d_gene: -; CDR3nt: TGCAGTGCTCTCCATGGTGGGCAGTACTTC; CDR3aa: CSALHGGQYF
j_gene: TRBJ2-1; v_gene: TRBV12-5; abundance: once; d_gene: -; CDR3nt: TGTGCTAGTGGTTTGGTACAAACCCTCAAGTACAATGAGCAGTTCTTC; CDR3aa: CASGLVQTLKYNEQFF
j_gene: TRBJ2-1; v_gene: TRBV7-3; abundance: -; d_gene: -; CDR3nt: TGTGCCAGCAGCTTAGGGGCCGGGAACAATGAGCAGTTCTTC; CDR3aa: CASSLGAGNNEQFF
j_gene: TRBJ1-4; v_gene: TRBV5-6; abundance: -; d_gene: TRBD1; CDR3nt: TGTGCCAGCAGCTACGGAACAGGGGTGGGTGAAAAACTGTTTTTT; CDR3aa: CASSYGTGVGEKLFF
j_gene: TRBJ2-3; v_gene: TRBV5-1; abundance: -; d_gene: -; CDR3nt: TGCGCCAGCAGCCCACCCAAGGGTTTCACAGATACGCAGTATTTT; CDR3aa: CASSPPKGFTDTQYF
j_gene: TRBJ2-7; v_gene: TRBV7-9; abundance: once; d_gene: TRBD1; CDR3nt: TGTGCCAGCAGAACAGGGGCCTCCTACGAGCAGTACTTC; CDR3aa: CASRTGASYEQYF
j_gene: TRBJ2-7; v_gene: TRBV28; abundance: -; d_gene: -; CDR3nt: TGTGCCAGCAGTTTGAGGTGGGGACCAAGCTCCTACGAGCAGTACTTC; CDR3aa: CASSLRWGPSSYEQYF
j_gene: TRBJ2-1; v_gene: TRBV11-3; abundance: once; d_gene: TRBD2; CDR3nt: TGTGCCAGCAGCTCCCGAGGGACTAGCGGGAGTGGTGAGCAGTTCTTC; CDR3aa: CASSSRGTSGSGEQFF
j_gene: TRBJ2-7; v_gene: TRBV18; abundance: -; d_gene: TRBD1; CDR3nt: TGTGCCAGCTCCGACAGGGGCCCTGGGGAGCAGTACTTC; CDR3aa: CASSDRGPGEQYF
j_gene: TRBJ2-5; v_gene: TRBV6-6; abundance: -; d_gene: -; CDR3nt: TGTGCCAGCAGTTACCTCCCTATAGAGACCCAGTACTTC; CDR3aa: CASSYLPIETQYF
j_gene: TRBJ2-2; v_gene: TRBV7-9; abundance: -; d_gene: TRBD2; CDR3nt: TGTGCCAGCAGCTCGATGACTAGCGGGAGAAAAACCGGGGAGCTGTTTTTT; CDR3aa: CASSSMTSGRKTGELFF
j_gene: TRBJ2-7; v_gene: TRBV14; abundance: -; d_gene: -; CDR3nt: TGTGCCAGCAGCCAAGATCTTTCAGACCCCGACTACGAGCAGTACTTC; CDR3aa: CASSQDLSDPDYEQYF
j_gene: TRBJ1-4; v_gene: TRBV28; abundance: -; d_gene: -; CDR3nt: TGTGCCAGCAGTTTTTCAGGGACTAATGAAAAACTGTTTTTT; CDR3aa: CASSFSGTNEKLFF
j_gene: TRBJ2-2; v_gene: TRBV6-5; abundance: few; d_gene: -; CDR3nt: TGTGCCAGCAGTTACTGGTCTGGCACCGGGGAGCTGTTTTTT; CDR3aa: CASSYWSGTGELFF
j_gene: TRBJ1-4; v_gene: TRBV28; abundance: -; d_gene: -; CDR3nt: TGTGCCAGCAGCACCAGAACAACTAATGAAAAACTGTTTTTT; CDR3aa: CASSTRTTNEKLFF
j_gene: TRBJ1-2; v_gene: TRBV6-5; abundance: -; d_gene: -; CDR3nt: TGTGCCAGCAGTTTCACACTTAACTATGGCTACACCTTC; CDR3aa: CASSFTLNYGYTF
j_gene: TRBJ2-7; v_gene: TRBV11-2; abundance: -; d_gene: TRBD2; CDR3nt: TGTGCCAGCAGCGCAGCGTCCGGGACTAGCGGGAGGGCCGGGTACGAGCAGTACTTC; CDR3aa: CASSAASGTSGRAGYEQYF
j_gene: TRBJ2-7; v_gene: TRBV14; abundance: -; d_gene: -; CDR3nt: TGTGCCAGCAGCCAAGAGACGTATTCCGAGCAGTACTTC; CDR3aa: CASSQETYSEQYF
j_gene: TRBJ2-5; v_gene: TRBV6-1; abundance: -; d_gene: -; CDR3nt: TGTGCCAGCAGTGAAGTGGGTGGTACCCAGTACTTC; CDR3aa: CASSEVGGTQYF
j_gene: TRBJ1-3; v_gene: TRBV5-1; abundance: -; d_gene: -; CDR3nt: TGCGCCAGCAGCTCCGCCGACAGAGGCTCTGGAAACACCATATATTTT; CDR3aa: CASSSADRGSGNTIYF
j_gene: TRBJ2-2; v_gene: TRBV10-3; abundance: -; d_gene: -; CDR3nt: TGTGCCATCGGTTCGCGGGAAGCCGGGGAGCTGTTTTTT; CDR3aa: CAIGSREAGELFF
j_gene: TRBJ2-5; v_gene: TRBV6-1; abundance: -; d_gene: -; CDR3nt: TGTGCCAGCAGTGAAAGGCCGGACCAGGAGACCCAGTACTTC; CDR3aa: CASSERPDQETQYF
j_gene: TRBJ2-1; v_gene: TRBV27; abundance: -; d_gene: TRBD2; CDR3nt: TGTGCCAGCAGTCTCCTTAGCGGGAGTAGGTTTAATGAGCAGTTCTTC; CDR3aa: CASSLLSGSRFNEQFF
j_gene: TRBJ2-5; v_gene: TRBV30; abundance: -; d_gene: TRBD2; CDR3nt: TGTGCCCGGAGTGTTAGCGGGAGGGCCTATGAGACCCAGTACTTC; CDR3aa: CARSVSGRAYETQYF